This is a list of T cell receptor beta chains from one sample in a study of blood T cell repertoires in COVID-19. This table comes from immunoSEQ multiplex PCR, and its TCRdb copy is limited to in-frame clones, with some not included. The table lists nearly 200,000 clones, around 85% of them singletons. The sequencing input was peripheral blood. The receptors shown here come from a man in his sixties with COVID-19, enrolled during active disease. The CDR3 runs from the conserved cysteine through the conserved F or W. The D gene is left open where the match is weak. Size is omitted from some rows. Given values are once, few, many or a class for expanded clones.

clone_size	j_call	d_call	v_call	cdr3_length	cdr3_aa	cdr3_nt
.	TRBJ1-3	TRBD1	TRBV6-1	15	CASSETGNGVHTIYF	TGTGCCAGCAGTGAGACAGGGAACGGGGTGCACACCATATATTTT
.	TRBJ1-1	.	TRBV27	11	CASSSVGEAFF	TGTGCCAGCAGTTCTGTCGGGGAGGCTTTCTTT
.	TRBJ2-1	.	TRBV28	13	CASSLKGVGFWFF	TGTGCCAGCAGTTTAAAGGGGGTTGGGTTTTGGTTCTTC
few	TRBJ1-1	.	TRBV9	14	CASSVSAANTEAFF	TGTGCCAGCAGCGTATCAGCGGCGAACACTGAAGCTTTCTTT
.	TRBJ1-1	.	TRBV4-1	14	CASSQGQTNTEAFF	TGCGCCAGCAGCCAAGGACAGACGAACACTGAAGCTTTCTTT
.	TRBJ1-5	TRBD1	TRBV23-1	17	CAALKTTGTGGNQPQHF	TGCGCCGCACTAAAAACAACCGGGACAGGGGGCAATCAGCCCCAGCATTTT
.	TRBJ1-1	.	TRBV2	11	CASTQLAEAFF	TGTGCCAGCACCCAACTGGCTGAAGCTTTCTTT
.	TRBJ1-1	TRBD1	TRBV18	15	CASSTRDSMNTEAFF	TGTGCCAGCTCAACTCGGGACAGTATGAACACTGAAGCTTTCTTT
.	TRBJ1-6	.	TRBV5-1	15	CASSLGGSFNSPLHF	TGCGCCAGCAGCTTGGGAGGGTCCTTTAATTCACCCCTCCACTTT
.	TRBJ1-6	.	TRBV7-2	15	CASSLVSALQGALHF	TGTGCCAGCAGCTTAGTTTCGGCCCTTCAAGGGGCCCTCCACTTT
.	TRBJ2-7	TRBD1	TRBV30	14	CAWGGHTGVGEQYF	TGTGCCTGGGGGGGCCATACAGGGGTCGGCGAGCAGTACTTC
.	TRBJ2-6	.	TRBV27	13	CASSFHGANVLTF	TGTGCCAGCAGTTTTCATGGGGCCAACGTCCTGACTTTC
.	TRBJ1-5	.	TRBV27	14	CASSRAGSNQPQHF	TGTGCCAGCAGCCGGGCAGGGAGCAATCAGCCCCAGCATTTT
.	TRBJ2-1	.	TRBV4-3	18	CASSQDRTAVTHYNEQFF	TGCGCCAGCAGCCAAGATCGGACAGCCGTTACCCACTACAATGAGCAGTTCTTC
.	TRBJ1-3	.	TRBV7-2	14	CASSSDSRGNTIYF	TGTGCCAGCAGCTCCGACAGCCGTGGAAACACCATATATTTT
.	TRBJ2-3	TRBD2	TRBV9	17	CASSVGRLAGGTDTQYF	TGTGCCAGCAGCGTAGGACGTCTAGCGGGAGGAACAGATACGCAGTATTTT
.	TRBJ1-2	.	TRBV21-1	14	CASSWDSTNYGYTF	TGTGCCAGCAGTTGGGACAGTACTAACTATGGCTACACCTTC
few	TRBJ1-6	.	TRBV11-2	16	CASNFADRGSNAPLHF	TGTGCCAGCAACTTCGCTGATAGGGGAAGCAACGCACCCCTCCACTTT
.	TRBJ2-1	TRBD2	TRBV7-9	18	CASSSLILTSGRANEQFF	TGTGCCAGCAGCTCCCTCATCTTGACTAGCGGGAGGGCGAATGAGCAGTTCTTC